This T cell receptor beta chain was recovered during a study of glioma-infiltrating T cells. Study conclusions and caveats: Tissue and blood shared very few CDR3 sequences. Non-neoplastic patients had below-expected tissue-blood divergence, while all gliomas exceeded expectation.

Germline CDR1 is MNHEY and CDR2 is SMNVEV (reference sequence). Germline trimming cut 4 bases from V and 7 bases from J; bases unmatched to any gene: 9. The CDR3 runs 16 residues. There are many counts of this clonotype. Its antigen is still unknown. The iRepertoire nested amplicon-rescue multiplex PCR amplified TCR alpha and beta CDR3s from RNA. Tissue mRNA or PBMC total RNA, roughly 85-450 ng, went into one-step reverse transcription and amplification. TCRdb processed the multiplex PCR reads anew with MiXCR; each CDR3 protein has one entry. In the table there are about 130,000 distinct CDR3 sequences, under 30% of which are singletons.

The chain uses TRBV27 and TRBJ2-1; 11 nucleotides line up with TRBD2. This TCR was sampled from a human donor with low-grade glioma or glioblastoma, undergoing nonglioma brain surgery, or in good health (not recorded which). Sequencing was carried out using glioma tissue, nonneoplastic brain tissue, or PBMCs (not recorded which). In DNA form, the CDR3 reads TGTGCCAGCAGTTCCCCCGGTAGCGGGGGGGCAAATGAGCAGTTCTTC. Protein: CASSSPGSGGANEQFF.